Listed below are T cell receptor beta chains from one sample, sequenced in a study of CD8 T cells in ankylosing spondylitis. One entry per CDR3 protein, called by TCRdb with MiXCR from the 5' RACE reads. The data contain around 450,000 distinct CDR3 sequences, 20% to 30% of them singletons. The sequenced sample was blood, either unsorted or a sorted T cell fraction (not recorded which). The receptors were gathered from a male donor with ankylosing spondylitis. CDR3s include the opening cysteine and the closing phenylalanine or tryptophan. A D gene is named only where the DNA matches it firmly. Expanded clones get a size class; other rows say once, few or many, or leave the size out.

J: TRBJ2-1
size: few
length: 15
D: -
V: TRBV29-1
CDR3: CSVPLGSSVYNEQFF
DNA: TGCAGCGTCCCTTTGGGGAGTTCAGTATACAATGAGCAGTTCTTC

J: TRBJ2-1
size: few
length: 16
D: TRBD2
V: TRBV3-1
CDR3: CASSQLAGDSYNEQFF
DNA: TGTGCCAGCAGCCAATTAGCGGGAGATAGCTACAATGAGCAGTTCTTC

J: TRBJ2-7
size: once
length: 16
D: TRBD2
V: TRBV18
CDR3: CASSMGLAGETYEQYF
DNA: TGTGCCAGCTCCATGGGACTAGCGGGAGAGACCTACGAGCAGTACTTC

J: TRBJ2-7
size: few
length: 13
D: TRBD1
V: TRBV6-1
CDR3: CASSQGQGAYVDF
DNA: TGTGCCAGCAGTCAAGGACAGGGGGCCTACGTTGACTTC

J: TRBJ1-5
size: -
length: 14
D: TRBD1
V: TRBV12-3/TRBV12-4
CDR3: CASTRQGSNQPQHF
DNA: TGTGCCAGCACTCGACAGGGGAGCAATCAGCCCCAGCATTTT

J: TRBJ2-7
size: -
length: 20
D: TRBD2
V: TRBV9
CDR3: CASSTPNRLAGGPGSDEQYF
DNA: TGTGCCAGCAGCACTCCGAACCGACTAGCGGGAGGGCCGGGGAGCGACGAGCAGTACTTC

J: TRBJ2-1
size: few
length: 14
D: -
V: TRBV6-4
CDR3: CASSDSHRPNEQFF
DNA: TGTGCCAGCAGTGACTCTCACAGGCCCAATGAGCAGTTCTTC

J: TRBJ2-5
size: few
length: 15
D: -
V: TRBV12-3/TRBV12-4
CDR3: CASSLTGRSQETQYF
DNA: TGTGCCAGCAGCTTAACGGGTAGGAGCCAAGAGACCCAGTACTTC

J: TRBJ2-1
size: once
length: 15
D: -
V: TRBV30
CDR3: CAWSHPERAFNEQFF
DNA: TGTGCCTGGAGTCATCCGGAGCGGGCTTTCAATGAGCAGTTCTTC

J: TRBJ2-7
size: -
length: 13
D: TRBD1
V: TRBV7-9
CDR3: CASSSLTGGGQYF
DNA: TGTGCCAGCAGCTCACTCACAGGGGGCGGGCAGTACTTC

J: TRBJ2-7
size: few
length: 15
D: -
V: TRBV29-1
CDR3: CSGRAPGRNSYEQYF
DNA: TGCAGCGGCAGGGCCCCGGGCAGGAACTCCTACGAGCAGTACTTC

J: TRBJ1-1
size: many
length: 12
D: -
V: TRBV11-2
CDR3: CASSMSTVSAFF
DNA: TGTGCCAGCAGCATGTCGACAGTATCGGCTTTCTTT

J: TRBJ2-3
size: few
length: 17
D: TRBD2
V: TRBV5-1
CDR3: CASSLGLAGGQADTQYF
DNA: TGCGCCAGCAGCTTGGGACTAGCGGGAGGGCAAGCGGATACGCAGTATTTT

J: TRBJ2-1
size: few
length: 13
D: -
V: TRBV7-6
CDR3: CASSLGLGGEQFF
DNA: TGTGCCAGCAGCTTGGGCCTAGGAGGTGAGCAGTTCTTC

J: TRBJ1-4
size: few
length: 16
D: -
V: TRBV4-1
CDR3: CASSQAVGTTNEKLFF
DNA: TGCGCCAGCAGCCAAGCTGTGGGGACAACTAATGAAAAACTGTTTTTT

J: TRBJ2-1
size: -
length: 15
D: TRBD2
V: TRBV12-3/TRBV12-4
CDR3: CASRAGTSVFNEQFF
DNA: TGTGCCAGCAGAGCCGGGACTAGCGTGTTCAATGAGCAGTTCTTC

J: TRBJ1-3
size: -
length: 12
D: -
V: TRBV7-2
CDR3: CASSLEVNTIYF
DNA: TGTGCCAGCAGCTTAGAAGTGAACACCATATATTTT

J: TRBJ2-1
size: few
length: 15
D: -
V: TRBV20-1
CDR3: CSARGGRTVYNEQFF
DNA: TGCAGTGCTAGAGGGGGTCGAACAGTCTACAATGAGCAGTTCTTC

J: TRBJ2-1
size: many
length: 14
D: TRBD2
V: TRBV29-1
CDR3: CSAQGLAGVNEQFF
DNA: TGCAGCGCCCAGGGACTAGCGGGAGTGAATGAGCAGTTCTTC

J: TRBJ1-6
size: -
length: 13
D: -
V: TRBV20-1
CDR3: CSAKTAYNSPLHF
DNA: TGCAGTGCCAAGACAGCCTATAATTCACCCCTCCACTTT

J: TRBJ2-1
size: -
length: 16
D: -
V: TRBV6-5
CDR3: CASSSGGDRVDNEQFF
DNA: TGTGCCAGCAGTTCGGGGGGGGACAGGGTCGACAATGAGCAGTTCTTC

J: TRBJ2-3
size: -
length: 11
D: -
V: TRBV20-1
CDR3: CSAYRENTQYF
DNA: TGCAGTGCTTACAGGGAAAATACGCAGTATTTT

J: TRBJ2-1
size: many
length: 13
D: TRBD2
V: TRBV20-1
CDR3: CSARLAGVGEQFF
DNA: TGCAGTGCAAGACTAGCGGGAGTGGGTGAGCAGTTCTTC

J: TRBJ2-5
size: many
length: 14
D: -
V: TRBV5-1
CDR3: CASSPDGRKETQYF
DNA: TGCGCCAGCAGTCCAGACGGGAGAAAGGAGACCCAGTACTTC

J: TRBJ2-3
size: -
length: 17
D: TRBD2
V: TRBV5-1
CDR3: CASSLDRLAGDTDTQYF
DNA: TGCGCCAGCAGCTTGGATAGGCTAGCGGGGGACACAGATACGCAGTATTTT

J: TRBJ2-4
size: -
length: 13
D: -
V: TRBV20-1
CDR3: CSAQTGGQNIQYF
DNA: TGCAGTGCTCAAACGGGCGGGCAAAACATTCAGTACTTC

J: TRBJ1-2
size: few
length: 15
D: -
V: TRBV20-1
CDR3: CSAPDLRGANYGYTF
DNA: TGCAGTGCCCCCGATTTGAGGGGGGCGAACTATGGCTACACCTTC

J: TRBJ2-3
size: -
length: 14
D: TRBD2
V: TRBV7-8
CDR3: CASSLARGAGTQYF
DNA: TGTGCCAGCAGCTTAGCTCGGGGAGCGGGAACGCAGTATTTT

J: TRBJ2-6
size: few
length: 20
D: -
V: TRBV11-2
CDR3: CASSLPLYRGIAGGANVLTF
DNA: TGTGCCAGCAGCTTACCCCTCTACAGGGGAATAGCGGGTGGGGCCAACGTCCTGACTTTC

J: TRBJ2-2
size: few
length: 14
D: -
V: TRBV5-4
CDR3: CASSPDANTGELFF
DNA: TGTGCCAGCAGCCCGGACGCTAACACCGGGGAGCTGTTTTTT

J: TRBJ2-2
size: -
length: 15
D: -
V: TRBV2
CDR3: CASRETLSYAGELFF
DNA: TGTGCCAGCAGGGAGACTCTTTCATACGCCGGGGAGCTGTTTTTT

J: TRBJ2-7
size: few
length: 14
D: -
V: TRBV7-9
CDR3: CASSQARGAYEQYF
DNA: TGTGCCAGCAGCCAAGCCAGAGGGGCGTACGAGCAGTACTTC

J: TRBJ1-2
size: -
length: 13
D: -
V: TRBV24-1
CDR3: CATSDFTDYGYTF
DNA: TGTGCCACCAGTGATTTCACGGACTATGGCTACACCTTC

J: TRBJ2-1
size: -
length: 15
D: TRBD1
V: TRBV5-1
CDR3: CASSSGQGLGDEQFF
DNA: TGCGCCAGCAGCTCGGGACAGGGTCTTGGGGATGAGCAGTTCTTC

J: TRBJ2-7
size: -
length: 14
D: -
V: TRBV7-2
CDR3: CASSNYHGSYEQYF
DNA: TGTGCCAGCAGCAATTACCACGGTTCCTACGAGCAGTACTTC

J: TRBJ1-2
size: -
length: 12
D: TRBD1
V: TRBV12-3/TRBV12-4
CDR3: CATGDRGRGYTF
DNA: TGTGCCACAGGGGACAGGGGGCGGGGCTACACCTTC

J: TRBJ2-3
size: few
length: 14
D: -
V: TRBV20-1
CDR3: CSASWQPPTDTQYF
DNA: TGCAGTGCTAGTTGGCAGCCCCCCACAGATACGCAGTATTTT

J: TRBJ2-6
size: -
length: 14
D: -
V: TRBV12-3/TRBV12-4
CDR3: CASSFVSEANVLTF
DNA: TGTGCCAGCAGTTTTGTCTCTGAGGCCAACGTCCTGACTTTC

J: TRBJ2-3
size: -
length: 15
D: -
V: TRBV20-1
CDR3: CSARDLWGLNDTQYF
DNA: TGCAGTGCTAGAGATCTCTGGGGACTGAATGATACGCAGTATTTT

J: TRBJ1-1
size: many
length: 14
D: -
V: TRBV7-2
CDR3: CASRPTGGNTEAFF
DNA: TGTGCCAGCAGACCAACCGGGGGGAACACTGAAGCTTTCTTT

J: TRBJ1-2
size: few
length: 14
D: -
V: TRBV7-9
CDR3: CASSLGWGNYGYTF
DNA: TGTGCCAGCAGCTTAGGATGGGGAAACTATGGCTACACCTTC

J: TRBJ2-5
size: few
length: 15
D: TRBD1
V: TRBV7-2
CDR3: CASSSGDRVVETQYF
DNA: TGTGCCAGCAGCTCAGGGGACAGGGTCGTGGAGACCCAGTACTTC

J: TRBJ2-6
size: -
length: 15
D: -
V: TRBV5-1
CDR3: CASNPSTGGANVLTF
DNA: TGCGCCAGCAACCCTTCGACAGGTGGGGCCAACGTCCTGACTTTC

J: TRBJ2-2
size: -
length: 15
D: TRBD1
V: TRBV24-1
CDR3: CATSPDRGRTGELFF
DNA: TGTGCCACTTCTCCTGACAGGGGGCGAACCGGGGAGCTGTTTTTT

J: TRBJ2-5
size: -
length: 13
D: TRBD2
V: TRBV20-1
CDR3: CSALTSGSETQYF
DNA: TGCAGTGCCCTGACTAGCGGGAGTGAGACCCAGTACTTC

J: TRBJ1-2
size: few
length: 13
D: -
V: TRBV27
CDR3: CASSLSGGYGYTF
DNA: TGTGCCAGCAGTTTATCCGGTGGCTATGGCTACACCTTC

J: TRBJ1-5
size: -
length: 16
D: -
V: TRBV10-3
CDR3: CAISESVSRENQPQHF
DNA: TGTGCCATCAGTGAGTCAGTTTCGAGAGAGAATCAGCCCCAGCATTTT

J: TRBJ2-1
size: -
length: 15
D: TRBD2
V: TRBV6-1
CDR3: CASSEAGEDYNEQFF
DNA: TGTGCCAGCAGCGAAGCGGGAGAGGATTACAATGAGCAGTTCTTC

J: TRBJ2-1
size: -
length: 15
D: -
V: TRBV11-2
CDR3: CASSSGGGSGNEQFF
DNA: TGTGCCAGCAGCTCAGGGGGCGGGAGTGGTAATGAGCAGTTCTTC

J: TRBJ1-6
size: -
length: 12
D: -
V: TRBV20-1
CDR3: CSAYGDNSPLHF
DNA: TGCAGTGCCTACGGGGATAATTCACCCCTCCACTTT

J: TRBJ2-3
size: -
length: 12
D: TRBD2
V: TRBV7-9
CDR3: CASSSGGGTQYF
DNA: TGTGCCAGCAGCTCGGGGGGGGGAACGCAGTATTTT

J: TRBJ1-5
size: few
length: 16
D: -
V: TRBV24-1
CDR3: CATSPPGGGGNQPQHF
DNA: TGTGCCACCAGTCCCCCTGGGGGAGGAGGCAATCAGCCCCAGCATTTT

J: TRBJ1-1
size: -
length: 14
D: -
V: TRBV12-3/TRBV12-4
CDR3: CASNTGLGNTEAFF
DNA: TGTGCCAGCAATACCGGACTGGGGAACACTGAAGCTTTCTTT